The T cell receptor beta chain under discussion was sequenced for a study of cytotoxic CD8 clonotypes in ibrutinib-treated CLL. Turning to the study itself: Investigators collected response samples after a median roughly 13 months of treatment, range 6 to 36. Samples yielded averages of about 250,000 productive templates and almost 95,000 productive rearrangements.

Study-wide points: Shared public clonotypes were rare, and on treatment they either got smaller or stayed the same. Clonality at baseline surpassed age-matched healthy donors and tracked circulating CD8+ T-cell counts.

About this clone: What it recognizes is unknown.

The germline V and J ends were trimmed by 4 bases and 0 bases, with 10 bases remaining between them. The germline V gene has CDR1 LGHNA and CDR2 YNFKEQ. The length of the CDR3 is 14 residues. Repertoires were generated with immunoSEQ multiplex PCR, while TCRdb's copy carries only in-frame clones and drops some. The sample carries around 250,000 clones, less than 75% recorded once. This clonotype originated in a human donor with chronic lymphocytic leukemia. Sequenced material: PBMCs, taken after 24 months of ibrutinib treatment. The chain is built from TRBV4-2 and TRBJ2-7, with D possibly being TRBD1 (5 bases). The CDR3 bases are TGTGCCAGCAGCCCCGACAGACGCTCCTACGAGCAGTACTTC. It encodes CASSPDRRSYEQYF.